This T cell receptor (beta chain) was identified in a study of CD8 T cells in ankylosing spondylitis. Findings of the study overall: Typical of ankylosing spondylitis blood, it appeared, was a TCR beta motif of seven to nine highly homologous variants.

V lost 7 bases to trimming and J lost 3 bases, with 15 bases between them. This CDR3 region has 14 residues. This clonotype has ten or more counts. Its target is unknown. TCRdb used MiXCR to reprocess the 5' RACE reads, holding one entry per CDR3 protein. The repertoire holds approximately 300,000 distinct CDR3 sequences, with approximately 8.2% as singletons. The chain couples TRBV12-3 or TRBV12-4 to TRBJ1-2; D possibly corresponds to TRBD1 (5 bases). This TCR was recovered from a male donor with ankylosing spondylitis. The specimen was blood, either unsorted or a sorted T cell fraction (not recorded which). The CDR3 sequence is CASTRVTDYYGYTF. The CDR3 nucleotides are TGTGCCAGCACGAGGGTGACAGACTACTATGGCTACACCTTC.